Detailed here is one T cell receptor beta chain. The data were taken from a study of T cell responses to AZD1222 COVID-19 vaccine. The CDR3 loop spans 15 amino acids. V gave up 2 bases and J gave up 4 bases, with 9 bases separating them. Germline assignment: CDR1 MNHEY and CDR2 SMNVEV (reference sequence). Here immunoSEQ multiplex PCR was the method, and the copy in TCRdb shows in-frame clones only, minus some. The repertoire holds 95,000 to 150,000 clones, about 90% seen once, with 5% to 5.5% in the top ten. The origin of this receptor is an adult in good health. The chain recombines TRBV27 with TRBJ2-6; D not resolved. The material was peripheral blood, obtained on day 0 of AZD1222 vaccination. As DNA, the CDR3 is TGTGCCAGCAGTTTAGTTAAGGCCGGGGCCAACGTCCTGACTTTC. Translating gives CASSLVKAGANVLTF.